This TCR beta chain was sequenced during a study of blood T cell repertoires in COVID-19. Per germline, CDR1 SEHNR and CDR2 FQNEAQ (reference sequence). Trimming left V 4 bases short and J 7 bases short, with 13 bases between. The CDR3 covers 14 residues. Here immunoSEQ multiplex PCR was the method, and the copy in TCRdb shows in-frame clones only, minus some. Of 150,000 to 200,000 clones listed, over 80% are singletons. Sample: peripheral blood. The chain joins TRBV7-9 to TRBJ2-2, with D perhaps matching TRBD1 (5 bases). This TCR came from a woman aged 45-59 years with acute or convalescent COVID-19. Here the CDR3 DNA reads TGTGCCAGCAGCTCCCAGGGAAGGGGCGGGGAGCTGTTTTTT. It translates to CASSSQGRGGELFF. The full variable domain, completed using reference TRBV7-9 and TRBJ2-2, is DTGVSQNPRHKITKRGQNVTFRCDPISEHNRLYWYRQTLGQGPEFLTYFQNEAQLEKSRLLSDRFSAERPKGSFSTLEIQRTEQGDSAMYLCASSSQGRGGELFFGEGSRLTVL.